This T cell receptor beta chain emerged from a study of shared clonotypes between healthy human individuals. Spread over ten immunoSEQ deep assay plates, unsorted PBMC DNA underwent sequencing. Profiled with immunoSEQ multiplex PCR; TCRdb holds only in-frame clones, not every one. The sample comprises about 480,000 clones, about four fifths of which are singletons, and 10% to 15% rests with the top ten. The V gene lost 8 bases and the J gene lost 5 bases, with 7 bases spanning the gap. The CDR3 consists of 11 residues. CDR1 MNHEY and CDR2 SVGAGI come from the germline V gene. The rearrangement joins TRBV6-5 to TRBJ1-3, with D unresolved. This TCR was recovered from a middle-aged woman in good health. Some clones in this sample may be carry-over from other donors' samples. Sequencing was done on a sample of PBMCs. This CDR3 is CASLTRNTIYF. CDR3 sequence (DNA): TGTGCCAGCCTAACACGAAACACCATATATTTT.